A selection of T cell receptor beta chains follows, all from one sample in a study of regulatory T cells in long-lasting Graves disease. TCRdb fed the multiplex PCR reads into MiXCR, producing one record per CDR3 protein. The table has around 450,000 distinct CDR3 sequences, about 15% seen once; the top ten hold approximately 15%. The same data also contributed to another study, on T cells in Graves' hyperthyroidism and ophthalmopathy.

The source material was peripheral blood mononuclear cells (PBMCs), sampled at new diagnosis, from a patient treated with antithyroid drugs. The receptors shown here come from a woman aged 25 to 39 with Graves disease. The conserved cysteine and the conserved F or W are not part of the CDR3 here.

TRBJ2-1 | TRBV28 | ASSLGTVYNEQF
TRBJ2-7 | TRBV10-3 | AISARGEYEQY
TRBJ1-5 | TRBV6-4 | ASSDSAGSSNQPQH
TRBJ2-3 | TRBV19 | ASKGGRADTQY
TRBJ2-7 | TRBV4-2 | ASSQDPDRGTYEQY
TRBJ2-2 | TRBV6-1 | AARDGDTGELF
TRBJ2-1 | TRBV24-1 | ATSDEGSDEQF
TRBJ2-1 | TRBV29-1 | SVEMGLAGGASSTYNEQF
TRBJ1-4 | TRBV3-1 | ASSLPGPINEKLF
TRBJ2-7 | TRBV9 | ASSVGKGSYEQY
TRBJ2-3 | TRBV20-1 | SARGPQMWTSGGADTQY
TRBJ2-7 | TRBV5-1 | ASSGEEWSSYEQY
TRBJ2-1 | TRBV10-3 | AISEYGGLDEQF
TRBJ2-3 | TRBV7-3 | ASSAGTADTDTQY
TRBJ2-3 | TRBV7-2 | ASSLASWGWTDTQY
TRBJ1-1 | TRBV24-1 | ATSDPGHQNPTEAF
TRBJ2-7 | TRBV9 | ASSVGGGTSYEQY